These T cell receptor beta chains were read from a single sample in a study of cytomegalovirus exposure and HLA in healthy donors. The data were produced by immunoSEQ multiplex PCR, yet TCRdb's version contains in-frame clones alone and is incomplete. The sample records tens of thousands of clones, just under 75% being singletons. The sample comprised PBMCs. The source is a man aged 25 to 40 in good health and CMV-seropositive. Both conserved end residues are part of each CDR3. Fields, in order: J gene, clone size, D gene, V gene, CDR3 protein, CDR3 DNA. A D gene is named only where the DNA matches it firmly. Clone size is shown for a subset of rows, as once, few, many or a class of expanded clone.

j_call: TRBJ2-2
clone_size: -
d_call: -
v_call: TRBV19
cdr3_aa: CASKFSGAANTGELFF
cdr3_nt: TGTGCCAGTAAGTTCTCAGGGGCCGCGAACACCGGGGAGCTGTTTTTT

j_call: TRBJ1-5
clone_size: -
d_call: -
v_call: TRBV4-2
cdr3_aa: CASSQTLGAGNQPQHF
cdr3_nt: TGTGCCAGCAGCCAAACCCTGGGAGCCGGCAATCAGCCCCAGCATTTT

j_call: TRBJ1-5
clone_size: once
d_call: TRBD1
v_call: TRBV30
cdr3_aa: CAWSVNQGAYQPQHF
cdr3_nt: TGTGCCTGGAGTGTTAATCAGGGGGCGTATCAGCCCCAGCATTTT

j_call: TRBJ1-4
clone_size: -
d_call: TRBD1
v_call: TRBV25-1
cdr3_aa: CASRETGIANEKLFF
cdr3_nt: TGTGCCAGCAGGGAGACAGGGATCGCTAATGAAAAACTGTTTTTT

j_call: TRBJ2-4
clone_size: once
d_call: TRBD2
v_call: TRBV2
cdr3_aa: CASTEAGARAKNIQYF
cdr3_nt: TGTGCCAGCACAGAAGCGGGGGCTCGTGCCAAAAACATTCAGTACTTC

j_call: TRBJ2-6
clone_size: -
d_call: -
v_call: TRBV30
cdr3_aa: CAWSVLFGANVLTF
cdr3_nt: TGTGCCTGGAGTGTTCTCTTTGGGGCCAACGTCCTGACTTTC

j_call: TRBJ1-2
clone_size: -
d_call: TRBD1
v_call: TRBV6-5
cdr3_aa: CASSQGQLNYGYTF
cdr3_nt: TGTGCCAGCAGCCAGGGACAGCTTAACTATGGCTACACCTTC

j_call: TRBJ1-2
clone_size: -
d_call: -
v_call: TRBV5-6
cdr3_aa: CASSTETGILYYGYTF
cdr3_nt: TGTGCCAGCAGCACAGAAACAGGAATACTGTACTATGGCTACACCTTC

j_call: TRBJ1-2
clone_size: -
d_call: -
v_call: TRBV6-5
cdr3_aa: CASSYSSGGVGYGYTF
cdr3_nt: TGTGCCAGCAGTTACTCGTCCGGCGGCGTAGGCTATGGCTACACCTTC

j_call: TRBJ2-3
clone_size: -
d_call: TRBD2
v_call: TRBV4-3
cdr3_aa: CASSPAGGADTQYF
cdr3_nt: TGCGCCAGCAGCCCAGCGGGGGGTGCAGATACGCAGTATTTT

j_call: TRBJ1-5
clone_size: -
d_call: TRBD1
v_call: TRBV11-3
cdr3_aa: CASSPRGPTQPQHF
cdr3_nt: TGTGCCAGCAGCCCCAGGGGGCCCACTCAGCCCCAGCATTTT

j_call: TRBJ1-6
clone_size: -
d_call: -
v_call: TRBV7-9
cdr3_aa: CAGGGDNSPLHF
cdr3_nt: TGTGCCGGCGGCGGGGATAATTCACCCCTCCACTTT

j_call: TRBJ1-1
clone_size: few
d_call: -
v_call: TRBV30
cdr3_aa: CAWSVKGKDEAFF
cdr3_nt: TGTGCCTGGAGTGTAAAGGGGAAGGATGAAGCTTTCTTT

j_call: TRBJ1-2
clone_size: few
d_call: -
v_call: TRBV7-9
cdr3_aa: CASSLAGARYGYTF
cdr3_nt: TGTGCCAGCAGCTTAGCAGGGGCAAGGTATGGCTACACCTTC

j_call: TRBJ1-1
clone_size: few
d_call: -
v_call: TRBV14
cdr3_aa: CASSQSRGSTEAFF
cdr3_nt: TGTGCCAGCAGCCAAAGTCGTGGGAGCACTGAAGCTTTCTTT

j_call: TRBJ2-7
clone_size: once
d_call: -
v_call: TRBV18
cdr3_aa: CASSPVPSYEPHF
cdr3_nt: TGTGCCAGCTCACCGGTGCCATCCTACGAGCCTCACTTC

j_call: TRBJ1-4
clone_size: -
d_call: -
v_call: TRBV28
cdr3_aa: CASSLNHAGEKLFF
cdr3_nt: TGTGCCAGCAGTTTAAATCACGCGGGGGAAAAACTGTTTTTT

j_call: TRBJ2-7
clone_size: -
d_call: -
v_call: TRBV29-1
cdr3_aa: CSVRTDGSSYEQYF
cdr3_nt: TGCAGCGTCCGGACAGACGGAAGCTCCTACGAGCAGTACTTC

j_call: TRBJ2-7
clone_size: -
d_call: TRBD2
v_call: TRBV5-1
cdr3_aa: CASSLNQRGALREEQYF
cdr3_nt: TGCGCCAGCAGCTTGAACCAGCGGGGGGCCCTGAGAGAAGAGCAGTACTTC

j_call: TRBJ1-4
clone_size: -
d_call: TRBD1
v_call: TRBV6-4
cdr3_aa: CASSEKGQGNEKLFF
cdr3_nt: TGTGCCAGCAGTGAGAAGGGACAGGGGAATGAAAAACTGTTTTTT

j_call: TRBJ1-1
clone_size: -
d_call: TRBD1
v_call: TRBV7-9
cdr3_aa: CASSIPGQRNTEAFF
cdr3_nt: TGTGCCAGCAGCATTCCGGGACAGAGAAACACTGAAGCTTTCTTT

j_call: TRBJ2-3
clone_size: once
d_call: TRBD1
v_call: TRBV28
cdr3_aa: CASSLFGQGARDTQYF
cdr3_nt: TGTGCCAGCAGTTTATTCGGACAGGGGGCGCGCGATACGCAGTATTTT

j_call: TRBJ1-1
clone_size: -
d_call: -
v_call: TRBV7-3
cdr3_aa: CASSLSPAGYTEAFF
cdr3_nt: TGTGCCAGCAGCTTATCCCCCGCGGGCTACACTGAAGCTTTCTTT

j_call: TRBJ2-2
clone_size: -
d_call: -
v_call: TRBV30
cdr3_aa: CAWSAGRGPNGGELFF
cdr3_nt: TGTGCCTGGAGTGCGGGCAGGGGCCCCAACGGCGGGGAGCTGTTTTTT

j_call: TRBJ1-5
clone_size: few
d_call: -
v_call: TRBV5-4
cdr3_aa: CASSFGGGGEVGQPQHF
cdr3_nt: TGTGCCAGCAGCTTTGGGGGAGGCGGGGAGGTGGGTCAGCCCCAGCATTTT

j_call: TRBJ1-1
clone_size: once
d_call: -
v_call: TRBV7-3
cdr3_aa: CASTSGQNTEAFF
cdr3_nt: TGTGCCAGCACCTCGGGACAGAACACTGAAGCTTTCTTT